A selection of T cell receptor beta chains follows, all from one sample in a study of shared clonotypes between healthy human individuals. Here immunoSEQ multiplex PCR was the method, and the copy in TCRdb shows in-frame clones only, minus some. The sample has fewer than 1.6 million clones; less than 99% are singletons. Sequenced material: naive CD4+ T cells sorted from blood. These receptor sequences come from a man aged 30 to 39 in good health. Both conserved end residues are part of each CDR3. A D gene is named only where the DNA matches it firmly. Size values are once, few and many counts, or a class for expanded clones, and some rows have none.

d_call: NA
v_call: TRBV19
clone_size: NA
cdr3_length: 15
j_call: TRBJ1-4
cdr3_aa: CASSPPGTGGEKLFF
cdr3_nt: TGTGCCAGTAGTCCTCCTGGGACCGGGGGTGAAAAACTGTTTTTT

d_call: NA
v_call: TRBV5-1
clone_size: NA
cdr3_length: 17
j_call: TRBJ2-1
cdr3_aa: CASSLDLSAPDYNEQFF
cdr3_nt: TGCGCCAGCAGCTTGGACTTATCAGCTCCTGACTACAATGAGCAGTTCTTC

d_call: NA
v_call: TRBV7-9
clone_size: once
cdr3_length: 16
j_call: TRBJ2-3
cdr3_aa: CASSFHVESLTDTQYF
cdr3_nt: TGTGCCAGCAGCTTCCATGTAGAGTCCCTCACAGATACGCAGTATTTT

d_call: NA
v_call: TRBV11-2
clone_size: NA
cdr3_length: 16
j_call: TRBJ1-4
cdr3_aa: CASSLDGRVIGEKLFF
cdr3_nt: TGTGCCAGCAGCTTAGATGGGAGGGTCATTGGTGAAAAACTGTTTTTT

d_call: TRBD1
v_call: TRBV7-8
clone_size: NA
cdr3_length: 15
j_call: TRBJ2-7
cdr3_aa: CASSFTGTGDYEQYF
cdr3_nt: TGTGCCAGCAGTTTTACCGGGACAGGGGACTACGAGCAGTACTTC

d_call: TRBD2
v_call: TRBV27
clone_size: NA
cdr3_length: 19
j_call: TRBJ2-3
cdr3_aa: CASSFAGVLGTSGTDTQYF
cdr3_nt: TGTGCCAGCAGTTTCGCCGGAGTACTGGGGACTAGCGGGACAGATACGCAGTATTTT

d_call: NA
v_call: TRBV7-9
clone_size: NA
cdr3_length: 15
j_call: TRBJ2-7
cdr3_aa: CASSALGGTSYEQYF
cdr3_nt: TGTGCCAGCAGCGCCCTTGGGGGGACTTCCTACGAGCAGTACTTC

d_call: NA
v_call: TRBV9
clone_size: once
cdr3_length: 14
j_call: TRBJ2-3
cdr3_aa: CASSVSPLTDTQYF
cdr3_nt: TGTGCCAGCAGCGTATCCCCCCTTACAGATACGCAGTATTTT

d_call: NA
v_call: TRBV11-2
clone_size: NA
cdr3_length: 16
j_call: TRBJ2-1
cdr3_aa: CASSFDSRVTYNEQFF
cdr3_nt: TGTGCCAGCAGCTTCGATAGCCGGGTCACCTACAATGAGCAGTTCTTC

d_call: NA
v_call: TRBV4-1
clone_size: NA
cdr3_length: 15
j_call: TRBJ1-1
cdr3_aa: CASSPLAPTGIEAFF
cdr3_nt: TGCGCCAGCAGTCCCCTAGCTCCTACGGGAATTGAAGCTTTCTTT

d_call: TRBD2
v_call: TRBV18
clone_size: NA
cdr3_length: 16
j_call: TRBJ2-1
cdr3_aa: CASSPPVAGGHGEQFF
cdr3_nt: TGTGCCAGCTCACCACCGGTTGCGGGAGGGCATGGTGAGCAGTTCTTC

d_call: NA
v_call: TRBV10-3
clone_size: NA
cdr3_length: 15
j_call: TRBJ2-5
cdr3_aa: CAISEVALPQETQYF
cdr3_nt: TGTGCCATCAGTGAGGTGGCCCTTCCCCAAGAGACCCAGTACTTC

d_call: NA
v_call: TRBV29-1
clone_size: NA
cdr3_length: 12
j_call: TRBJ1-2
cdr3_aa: CSVSDGSYGYTF
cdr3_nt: TGCAGCGTCTCAGACGGGAGCTATGGCTACACCTTC

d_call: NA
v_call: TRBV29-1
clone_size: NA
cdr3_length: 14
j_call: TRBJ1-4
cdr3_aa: CSVRDTTTNEKLFF
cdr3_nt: TGCAGCGTCCGGGACACCACAACTAATGAAAAACTGTTTTTT

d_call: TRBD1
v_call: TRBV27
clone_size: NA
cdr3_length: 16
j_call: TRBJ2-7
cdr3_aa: CASRSRTGDNSYEQYF
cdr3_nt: TGTGCCAGCAGAAGTAGGACAGGGGACAACTCCTACGAGCAGTACTTC

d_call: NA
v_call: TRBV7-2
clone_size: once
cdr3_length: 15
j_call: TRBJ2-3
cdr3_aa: CASSQRVWGEDTQYF
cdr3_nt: TGTGCCAGCAGCCAGCGGGTCTGGGGGGAGGATACGCAGTATTTT

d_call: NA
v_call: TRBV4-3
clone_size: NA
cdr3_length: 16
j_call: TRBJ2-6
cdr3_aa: CASSQEGRSEANVLTF
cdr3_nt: TGCGCCAGCAGCCAAGAGGGACGGTCGGAGGCCAACGTCCTGACTTTC

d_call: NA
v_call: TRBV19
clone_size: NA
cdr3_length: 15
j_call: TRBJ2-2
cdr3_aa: CASSISSTGTGELFF
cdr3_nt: TGTGCCAGTAGTATATCCTCGACAGGCACCGGGGAGCTGTTTTTT

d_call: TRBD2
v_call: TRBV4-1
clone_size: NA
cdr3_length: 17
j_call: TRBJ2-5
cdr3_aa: CASSQPTSGRAQETQYF
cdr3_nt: TGCGCCAGCAGCCAACCCACTAGCGGGAGGGCCCAAGAGACCCAGTACTTC

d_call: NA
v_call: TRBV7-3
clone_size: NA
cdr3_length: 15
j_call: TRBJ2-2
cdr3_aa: CASSLEGGRTGELFF
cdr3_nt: TGTGCCAGCAGCTTAGAAGGGGGACGAACCGGGGAGCTGTTTTTT

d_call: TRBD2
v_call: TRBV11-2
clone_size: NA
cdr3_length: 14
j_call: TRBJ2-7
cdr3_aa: CASTPGLLNYEQYF
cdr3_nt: TGTGCCAGCACCCCGGGACTACTCAACTACGAGCAGTACTTC

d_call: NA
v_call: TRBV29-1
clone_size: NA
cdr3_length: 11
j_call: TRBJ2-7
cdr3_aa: CSNGDIYEQYF
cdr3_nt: TGCAGCAACGGGGACATCTACGAGCAGTACTTC

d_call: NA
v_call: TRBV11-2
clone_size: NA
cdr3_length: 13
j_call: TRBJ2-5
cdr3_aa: CAGRAGSQETQYF
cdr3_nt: TGTGCCGGCCGGGCAGGGAGCCAAGAGACCCAGTACTTC

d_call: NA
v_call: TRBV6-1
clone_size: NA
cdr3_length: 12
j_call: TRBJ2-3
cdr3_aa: CASSANRDTQYF
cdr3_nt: TGTGCCAGCAGTGCGAACAGAGATACGCAGTATTTT

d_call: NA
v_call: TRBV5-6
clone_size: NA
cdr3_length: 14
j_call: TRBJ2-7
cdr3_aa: CASSKGQGGYEQYF
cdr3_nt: TGTGCCAGCAGCAAAGGACAGGGAGGGTACGAGCAGTACTTC

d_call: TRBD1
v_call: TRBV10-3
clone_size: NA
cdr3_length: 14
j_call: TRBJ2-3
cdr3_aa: CGTGTGDPTDTQYF
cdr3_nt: TGTGGTACCGGGACAGGGGATCCCACAGATACGCAGTATTTT

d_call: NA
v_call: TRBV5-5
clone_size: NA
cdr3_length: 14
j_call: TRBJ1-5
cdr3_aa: CASSHAEGNQPQHF
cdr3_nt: TGTGCCAGCAGCCACGCGGAGGGCAATCAGCCCCAGCATTTT

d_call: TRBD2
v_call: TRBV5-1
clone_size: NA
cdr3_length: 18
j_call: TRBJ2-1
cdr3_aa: CASSSTSALVSSYNEQFF
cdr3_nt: TGCGCCAGCAGCAGTACTAGCGCCCTAGTAAGCTCCTACAATGAGCAGTTCTTC

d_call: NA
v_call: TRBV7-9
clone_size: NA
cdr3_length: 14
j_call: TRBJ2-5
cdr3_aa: CASTTRTEQETQYF
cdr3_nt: TGTGCCAGCACCACAAGGACAGAACAAGAGACCCAGTACTTC

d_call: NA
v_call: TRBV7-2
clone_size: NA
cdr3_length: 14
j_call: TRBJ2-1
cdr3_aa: CASRRGQLYNEQFF
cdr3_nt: TGTGCCAGCAGACGAGGACAGTTATACAATGAGCAGTTCTTC

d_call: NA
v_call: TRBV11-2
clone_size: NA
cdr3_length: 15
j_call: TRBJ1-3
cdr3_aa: CASSSQGRSGNTIYF
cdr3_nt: TGTGCCAGCAGCTCACAGGGCCGCTCTGGAAACACCATATATTTT

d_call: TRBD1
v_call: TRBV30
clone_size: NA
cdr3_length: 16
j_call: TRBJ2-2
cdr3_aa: CAWSVGRGPNTGELFF
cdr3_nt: TGTGCCTGGAGTGTGGGCAGGGGGCCGAACACCGGGGAGCTGTTTTTT

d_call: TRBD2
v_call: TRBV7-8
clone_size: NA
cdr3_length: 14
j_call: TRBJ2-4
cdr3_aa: CASSLAGLGGIQYF
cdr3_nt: TGTGCCAGCAGCCTAGCGGGCCTGGGGGGCATTCAGTACTTC

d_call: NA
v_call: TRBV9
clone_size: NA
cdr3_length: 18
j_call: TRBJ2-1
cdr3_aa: CASSVPPEPRGYNNEQFF
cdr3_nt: TGTGCCAGCAGCGTACCTCCCGAGCCTAGGGGCTACAACAATGAGCAGTTCTTC

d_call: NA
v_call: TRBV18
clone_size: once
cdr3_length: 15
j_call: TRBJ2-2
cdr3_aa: CASSPGRTNTGELFF
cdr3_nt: TGTGCCAGCTCACCAGGACGGACGAACACCGGGGAGCTGTTTTTT

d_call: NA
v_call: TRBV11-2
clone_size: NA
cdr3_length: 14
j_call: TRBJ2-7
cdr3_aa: CASSSDYQTYEQYF
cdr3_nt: TGTGCCAGCAGCTCTGACTACCAAACCTACGAGCAGTACTTC

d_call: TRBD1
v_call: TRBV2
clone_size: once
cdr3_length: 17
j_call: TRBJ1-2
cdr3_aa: CASSEDRWDSTNYGYTF
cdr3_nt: TGTGCCAGCAGTGAAGATAGGTGGGACAGTACGAACTATGGCTACACCTTC

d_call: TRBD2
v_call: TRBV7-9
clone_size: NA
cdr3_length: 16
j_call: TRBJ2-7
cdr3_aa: CASSLWTSGRAYEQYF
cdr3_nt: TGTGCCAGCAGCTTATGGACTAGCGGGAGGGCCTACGAGCAGTACTTC

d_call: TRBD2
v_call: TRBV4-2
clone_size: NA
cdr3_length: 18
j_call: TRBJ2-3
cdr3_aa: CASSQNPGTSGSADTQYF
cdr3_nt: TGTGCCAGCAGCCAAAACCCCGGGACTAGCGGGAGTGCAGATACGCAGTATTTT

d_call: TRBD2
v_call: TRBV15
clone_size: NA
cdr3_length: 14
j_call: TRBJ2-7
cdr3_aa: CATSLGGVSYEQYF
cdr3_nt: TGTGCCACCAGCCTCGGGGGGGTCTCCTACGAGCAGTACTTC

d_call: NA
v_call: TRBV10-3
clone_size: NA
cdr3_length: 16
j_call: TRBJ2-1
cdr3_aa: CAISELGRSSYNEQFF
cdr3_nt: TGTGCCATCAGTGAGCTCGGCCGGAGCTCCTACAATGAGCAGTTCTTC

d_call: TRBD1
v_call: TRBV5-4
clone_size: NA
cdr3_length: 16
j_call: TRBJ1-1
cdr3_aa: CASSQDLARQGRAAFF
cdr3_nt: TGTGCCAGCAGCCAAGATCTTGCCCGACAGGGCCGGGCGGCTTTCTTT

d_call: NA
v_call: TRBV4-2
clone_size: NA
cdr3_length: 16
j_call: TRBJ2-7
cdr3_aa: CASSQDLASGFYEQYF
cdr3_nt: TGTGCCAGCAGCCAAGATCTAGCGAGTGGCTTCTACGAGCAGTACTTC

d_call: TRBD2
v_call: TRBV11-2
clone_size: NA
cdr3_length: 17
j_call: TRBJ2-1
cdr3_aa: CASSARLAGVMGNEQFF
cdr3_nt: TGTGCCAGCAGCGCGCGACTAGCGGGAGTCATGGGCAATGAGCAGTTCTTC

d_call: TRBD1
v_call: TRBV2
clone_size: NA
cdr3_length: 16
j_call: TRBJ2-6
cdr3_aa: CASTRDRVSGANVLTF
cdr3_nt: TGTGCCAGCACGAGAGACAGGGTATCTGGGGCCAACGTCCTGACTTTC

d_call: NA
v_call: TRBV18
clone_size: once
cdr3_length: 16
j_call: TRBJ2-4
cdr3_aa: CASSPRDKIAKNIQYF
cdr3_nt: TGTGCCAGCTCACCACGGGACAAGATAGCCAAAAACATTCAGTACTTC

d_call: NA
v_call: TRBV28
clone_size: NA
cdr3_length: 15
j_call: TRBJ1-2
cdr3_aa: CASSLLPGQAYGYTF
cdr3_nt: TGTGCCAGCAGTTTATTGCCAGGGCAGGCCTATGGCTACACCTTC